This TCR beta chain is drawn from a study of cytomegalovirus exposure and HLA in healthy donors. General study points: 87-base-pair reads could not separate some V segments, including TRBV6-2 and TRBV6-3. Cytomegalovirus status was reportedly diagnosed by the classifier with high sensitivity and specificity. Across donors, presence/absence analyses took sequencing depth to be roughly uniform. In a later analysis, several top co-occurrence clusters appeared linked to parvovirus B19, influenza, CMV and Epstein-Barr virus.

Comment on this clone: What it binds is unknown.

Researchers ran the PCR with 60 Vbeta and 13 Jbeta primers. Method: immunoSEQ multiplex PCR; TCRdb's copy keeps in-frame clones and lacks some. The sample yields approximately 130,000 clones, 77% seen once. Trimming removed 0 bases at V and 6 bases at J, with 3 bases between. The CDR3 extends over 11 amino acids. CDR1 SGHNT and CDR2 YYREEE come from the germline V gene (reference sequence). The specimen sequenced was PBMCs. The clonotype originates from a man aged 18-30 years in good health and CMV-seropositive. This chain uses TRBV5-4 with TRBJ1-1; D not resolved. Written as DNA, the CDR3 is TGTGCCAGCAGCTTGGCAGCTGAAGCTTTCTTT. Translation: CASSLAAEAFF.